This TCR beta chain is from a study of blood T cell repertoires in COVID-19. On the study more broadly: The United States, Italy and Spain supplied acute and convalescent COVID-19 samples. Nucleic acid was either cDNA or gDNA, and it came from T cells, B-cell-depleted T cells, or PBMCs.

CDR3 length equals 12 residues. With 1 base removed from V and 7 bases from J, the gap between germline ends came to 7 bases. Methods used by the authors: Amplification of reference gene primers provided the estimated nucleated cell counts. TCRdb's copy holds only in-frame clones and misses some; the assay was immunoSEQ multiplex PCR. The V and J calls and clone size come from that table; D and trimming were worked out from the DNA. The data show approximately 220,000 clones, roughly 85% seen once. The V call is TRBV12-3 or TRBV12-4, the J call TRBJ1-2; D unclear. Sequenced material: peripheral blood. The sequence was obtained from a woman in her thirties or forties with active or convalescent COVID-19. The CDR3 bases are TGTGCCAGCAGTTTAGGACAATTTGGCTACACCTTC. Translating it yields CASSLGQFGYTF.